This T cell receptor beta chain was identified in a study of T cells after yellow fever vaccination. CDR3 length equals 17 residues. Germline V gene lookup returns CDR1 MNHEY and CDR2 SVGEGT. J was trimmed by 3 bases and V by 2 bases; bases with no gene match: 11. TCRdb itself ran the 5' RACE reads through MiXCR, one entry per CDR3 protein. The sample records under 250,000 distinct CDR3 sequences, 2.5% to 3.5% being singletons. The chain has TRBV6-2 or TRBV6-3 and TRBJ2-3; 7 nucleotides line up with TRBD1. This specimen consisted of CD4+ T cells sorted from PBMCs, obtained 10 days after the yellow fever booster vaccination. The receptor's source is a man between 18 and 29 years old who received the YFV17D yellow fever vaccine. This chain's CDR3 is CASSYRRNRGRTDTQYF. CDR3 bases: TGTGCCAGCAGTTACCGGAGAAACAGGGGTAGGACAGATACGCAGTATTTT.